Shown below are 24 T cell receptor beta chains from a single sample sequenced in a study of blood T cell repertoires in COVID-19. Using immunoSEQ multiplex PCR, the repertoire was profiled, and TCRdb retains in-frame clones only, with some absent. The data contain a few hundred thousand clones, about nine tenths of them singletons. The sequenced sample consisted of peripheral blood. The source is a woman aged 55-75 years with COVID-19, enrolled during active disease.

This clone was recorded only once. Here the CDR3 DNA reads TGTGCCAGCAGAACTGCTCGAGGGGGCAGGAGTAATGAAAAACTGTTTTTT. Encoded protein: CASRTARGGRSNEKLFF. The chain couples TRBV2 to TRBJ1-4; 7 bases agree with TRBD1. Germline values: CDR1 SNHLY, CDR2 FYNNEI. V gave up 6 bases and J gave up 4 bases; unmatched junction bases: 14. The CDR3 is 17 amino acids.

This clone was found once. The chain couples TRBV28 to TRBJ1-2; D is uncertain. Trimming took 5 bases from V and 8 from J, leaving 9 bases between them. Germline V gene data show CDR1 as MDHEN and CDR2 as SYDVKM. The CDR3 is made up of 11 amino acids. The CDR3: CASSRHQGYTF. CDR3 DNA: TGTGCCAGCAGTCGACATCAGGGCTACACCTTC.

The CDR3 here is CASSVRYFGYTF. In DNA form, the CDR3 reads TGTGCCAGTAGTGTCCGTTATTTTGGCTACACCTTC. The J gene is TRBJ1-2, the V gene TRBV19, with D unresolved. The CDR3 spans 12 residues. With 5 bases removed from V and 7 bases from J, the gap between germline ends came to 11 bases. Per the germline V gene, CDR1 is LNHDA and CDR2 is SQIVND (reference sequence).

V usage is TRBV5-5 and J usage is TRBJ1-1; TRBD1 might be the D (5 bases). V was trimmed by 1 base and J by 0 bases, leaving 16 bases between them. There are 17 residues in the CDR3. CDR1 and CDR2 from the germline V gene are SGHKS and YYEKEE (reference sequence). Written as DNA, the CDR3 is TGTGCCAGCAGCTTGAGGCGACAGTTAGGGGTGAACACTGAAGCTTTCTTT. It encodes CASSLRRQLGVNTEAFF.

The chain links TRBV6-6 to TRBJ2-3; 11 bases align to TRBD1. V shed 2 bases and J 8 bases; nucleotides not matched to a gene: 6. The CDR3 consists of 15 residues. Germline loops: CDR1 MNHNY, CDR2 SVGAGI (reference sequence). Here the CDR3 DNA reads TGTGCCAGCAGTTACAGGGACAGGGGGTCGGGTACGCAGTATTTT. This translates into CASSYRDRGSGTQYF.

The CDR3 region is CASSEWDRNYEQYF. The DNA for the CDR3 is TGTGCCAGCAGCGAGTGGGACAGAAACTACGAGCAGTACTTC. The chain combines TRBV5-4 with TRBJ2-7; 7 bases agree with TRBD1. The CDR3 length is 14 residues. Trimming took 4 bases from V and 3 from J; bases not matched to a gene: 7. Germline CDR1 is SGHNT and CDR2 is YYREEE (reference sequence).

This clone was counted once. The rearrangement links TRBV2 to TRBJ1-1, with D possibly being TRBD1 (6 bases). V was clipped by 6 bases and J by 1 base, with 15 bases between them. Germline V lookup: CDR1 SNHLY, CDR2 FYNNEI. The CDR3 covers 15 residues. CDR3 loop: CASRAGQTGNTEAFF. CDR3 DNA sequence: TGTGCCAGCAGGGCCGGACAGACGGGGAACACTGAAGCTTTCTTT.

This clone has just one count. The chain is built from TRBV6-5 and TRBJ2-1, with 8 bases aligning to TRBD2. Trimming removed 6 bases from V and 3 bases from J; junction bases left unmatched: 7. Germline V CDR1 and CDR2: MNHEY, SVGAGI. The CDR3 is made up of 15 amino acids. CDR3 in DNA: TGTGCCAGCAGGCCACGCGGGGGGAGCTACAATGAGCAGTTCTTC. It is translated as CASRPRGGSYNEQFF.

The chain joins TRBV5-1 to TRBJ1-2; maybe TRBD1 (6 bases). Germline V CDR1 and CDR2: SGHRS, YFSETQ. This CDR3 has 13 residues. The ends were cut back, 5 bases at V and 2 bases at J, with 10 bases in the middle. The CDR3 region has the DNA TGCGCCAGCAGGGCGGACAGCAACTATGGCTACACCTTC. This translates into CASRADSNYGYTF.

The chain is built from TRBV6-5 and TRBJ1-1; the match to TRBD1 covers 9 bases. V dropped 7 bases and J dropped 7; count of bases not matched to a gene: 7. CDR1 and CDR2 (germline): MNHEY, SVGAGI. CDR3 length: 13 residues. Here the CDR3 reads CASIRDREGEAFF. In DNA, the CDR3 is TGTGCCAGCATCAGGGACAGGGAAGGTGAAGCTTTCTTT.

The V and J genes are TRBV3-1 (or the pseudogene TRBV3-2) and TRBJ2-3, with 8 bases that match TRBD2. Losses at the gene ends were 4 bases for V and 3 bases for J; bases not matched to a gene: 9. The length of the CDR3 is 16 residues. Germline V gives CDR1 LGHDT, CDR2 YNNKEL (reference sequence). The CDR3: CASSPAGGRPTDTQYF. As DNA, the CDR3 is TGTGCCAGCAGCCCGGCGGGGGGACGACCTACAGATACGCAGTATTTT.

The chain has TRBV6-4 and TRBJ1-2; possible D gene TRBD1, 6 bases. The germline V gene encodes CDR1 MRHNA and CDR2 SNTAGT. This CDR3 has 13 residues. V lost 6 bases to trimming and J lost 2 bases, with 10 bases between them. CDR3 sequence: CASSPGGNYGYTF. CDR3 in DNA: TGTGCCAGCAGCCCGGGGGGCAACTATGGCTACACCTTC.

This clone was seen more than once but under ten times. The CDR3 sequence: CASCGGYGTEAFF. The CDR3 DNA reads as TGTGCGAGTTGCGGGGGCTATGGCACTGAAGCTTTCTTT. The chain has TRBV18 and TRBJ1-1; D might be TRBD1 (6 bases). The germline V gene encodes CDR1 KGHSH and CDR2 LQKENI. The CDR3 spans 13 residues.

This clone was seen more than once but under ten times. The gene calls are TRBV30 and TRBJ2-5; D gene uncertain. The CDR3 runs 14 residues. V lost 0 bases to trimming and J lost 2 bases, with 10 bases between them. The germline V gene encodes CDR1 GTSNPN and CDR2 SVGIG (reference sequence). The CDR3 sequence is CAWSVGKRQETQYF. The CDR3 DNA follows: TGTGCCTGGAGTGTAGGCAAGCGTCAAGAGACCCAGTACTTC.

The rearrangement uses TRBV5-1 and TRBJ1-4, with D perhaps matching TRBD1 (6 bases). From germline, CDR1 is SGHRS and CDR2 YFSETQ. The CDR3 is made up of 14 amino acids. V was cut by 3 bases and J by 7 bases, with 13 bases left in between. CDR3: CASSWGAGAEKLFF. DNA for the CDR3: TGCGCCAGCAGCTGGGGCGCGGGGGCTGAAAAACTGTTTTTT.

In DNA, the CDR3 is TGTGCCAGCAGCCGACAGGGGGATGGAGAAAAACTGTTTTTT. Translating gives CASSRQGDGEKLFF. The chain couples TRBV3-1 (or the pseudogene TRBV3-2) to TRBJ1-4; 9 bases align to TRBD1. In germline, CDR1 is LGHDT, CDR2 YNNKEL (reference sequence). The CDR3 totals 14 residues. J gave up 8 bases and V 4 bases, and 5 bases lay outside the gene matches.

The genes are TRBV9 and TRBJ1-5; TRBD1 agrees at 10 bases. The CDR3 contains 18 residues. V lost 0 bases to trimming and J lost 4 bases; unmatched junction nucleotides: 10. CDR1 is SGDLS, CDR2 YYNGEE, per germline. The CDR3 region has the DNA TGTGCCAGCAGCGTAGTTCAGTTCCGGACAGGGGGAAATCAGCCCCAGCATTTT. It encodes CASSVVQFRTGGNQPQHF.

The chain employs TRBV30 and TRBJ1-2; D is ambiguous. Per germline, CDR1 GTSNPN and CDR2 SVGIG (reference sequence). The CDR3 has 13 residues. V lost 1 base and J 4 bases, leaving 10 bases between the germline ends. CDR3 protein: CAWSAGEFYGYTF. The CDR3 DNA reads TGTGCCTGGAGTGCCGGGGAGTTCTATGGCTACACCTTC.

This chain joins TRBV5-1 and TRBJ2-7; 9 nucleotides match TRBD1. Germline V gene lookup returns CDR1 SGHRS and CDR2 YFSETQ. The J segment lost 3 bases and the V segment lost 1 base, leaving 5 bases of the junction unmatched. This CDR3 spans 15 amino acids. The CDR3 reads CASSLRTGVVYEQYF. As DNA, the CDR3 is TGCGCCAGCAGCTTGCGGACAGGGGTAGTCTACGAGCAGTACTTC.

CDR3 DNA sequence: TGTGCCAGCAGCTTAGGAGGGGACGCTGGCTACACCTTC. Its protein is CASSLGGDAGYTF. The chain combines TRBV5-6 with TRBJ1-2, with D possibly matching TRBD1 (5 bases). CDR3 length: 13 residues. Germline V lookup: CDR1 SGHDT, CDR2 YYEEEE. Trimming took off 2 bases at V and 7 bases at J, with 12 bases between the two ends.

This clone occurred once. The gene calls are TRBV10-1 and TRBJ2-7; TRBD1 matches 7 bases. The CDR3 sequence is 14 residues long. Germline loops: CDR1 WNHNN, CDR2 SYGVQD (reference sequence). Losses at the gene ends were 3 bases for V and 6 bases for J; bases not matched to a gene: 8. CDR3: CASSDGDSAVEQYF. The CDR3, as DNA: TGCGCCAGCAGTGATGGGGACAGTGCTGTCGAGCAGTACTTC.

V gene TRBV7-9 combines with J gene TRBJ2-2, with D possibly being TRBD1 (6 bases). CDR3 length equals 14 residues. Germline lookup yields CDR1 SEHNR and CDR2 FQNEAQ (reference sequence). V was trimmed by 3 bases and J by 4 bases, leaving 9 bases between them. CDR3 nucleotide sequence: TGTGCCAGCAGCTTGGGGGCCAGCACCGGGGAGCTGTTTTTT. Protein product: CASSLGASTGELFF.

The chain is built from TRBV19 and TRBJ1-5; D possibly corresponds to TRBD1 (6 bases). The CDR3 sequence is 13 residues long. Germline V gene data show CDR1 as LNHDA and CDR2 as SQIVND (reference sequence). Trimming cost V 7 bases and J 4 bases, with 11 bases left between them. The DNA of the CDR3 is TGTGCCAGTAACCTACAGGGAAATCAGCCCCAGCATTTT. Translation gives CASNLQGNQPQHF.

This chain links TRBV18 with TRBJ1-1; TRBD1 might be the D (5 bases). The CDR3 is 11 amino acids. Germline values: CDR1 KGHSH, CDR2 LQKENI. Trimming took 6 bases from V and 7 from J, leaving 9 bases between them. The CDR3 loop reads CASSRDGEAFF. The CDR3 coding sequence is TGTGCCAGCTCGCGGGACGGTGAAGCTTTCTTT.